These 26 T cell receptor beta chains originate from one sample sequenced in a study of blood T cells in healthy people across ages. A sample-barcoded 5' primer and a J-beta primer mix were used in a second PCR of roughly 7 to 11 cycles. TCRdb itself ran the 5' RACE reads through MiXCR, one entry per CDR3 protein. The data show 1.5 million to 2 million distinct CDR3 sequences, roughly 30% seen once. Source material: blood. The receptors derive from a woman younger than 45 in good health.

This clonotype occurred a few times. V usage is TRBV3-1 and J usage is TRBJ2-3; D is perhaps TRBD2 (5 bases). CDR1 is LGHDT, CDR2 YNNKEL, per germline (reference sequence). This CDR3 contains 15 residues. The V and J ends lost 1 base and 3 bases respectively, with 11 bases between them. The CDR3 DNA sequence: TGTGCCAGCAGCCAAGTGGGAGTTGGGACAGATACGCAGTATTTT. The encoded protein is CASSQVGVGTDTQYF.

The J gene is TRBJ2-3, the V gene TRBV29-1; perhaps TRBD2 as D (5 bases). Trimming took off 4 bases at V and 1 base at J, with 15 bases between the two ends. Per the germline V gene, CDR1 is SQVTM and CDR2 is ANQGSEA. The CDR3 contains 15 residues. The CDR3 DNA reads as TGCAGCGTTGCGGGTGGGTTCGGGGGCACAGATACGCAGTATTTT. Protein sequence: CSVAGGFGGTDTQYF.

The sample holds many counts of this clonotype. The J gene is TRBJ2-1, the V gene TRBV6-2 or TRBV6-3; tentative D call: TRBD2 (5 bases). The germline V gene encodes CDR1 MNHEY and CDR2 SVGEGT. V was cut by 5 bases and J by 10 bases, with 12 bases left in between. The CDR3 covers 12 residues. This chain's CDR3 is CASSNTGVEQFF. For the CDR3, the DNA is TGTGCCAGCAGTAACACCGGGGTGGAGCAGTTCTTC.

The chain is built from TRBV6-2 or TRBV6-3 and TRBJ1-6; the D is unclear. Trimming took 3 bases from V and 0 from J, leaving 9 bases between them. From germline, CDR1 is MNHEY and CDR2 SVGEGT. This CDR3 is 16 amino acids long. CDR3 protein: CASSYLSSSYNSPLHF. The CDR3 coding sequence is TGTGCCAGCAGTTATCTCTCGAGCTCCTATAATTCACCCCTCCACTTT.

Many counts were recorded for this clonotype. The J gene is TRBJ2-7, the V gene TRBV9; D gene uncertain. The CDR3 contains 16 residues. The V gene lost 3 bases and the J gene lost 1 base, with 17 bases spanning the gap. CDR1 and CDR2 from the germline V gene are SGDLS and YYNGEE. This chain's CDR3 is CASSARDSVGSYEQYF. The CDR3 DNA reads TGTGCCAGCAGCGCCCGAGATAGTGTGGGATCCTACGAGCAGTACTTC.

This clonotype has at least ten counts. The V gene is TRBV4-3, the J gene TRBJ2-1, with 10 bases fitting TRBD2. With V trimmed by 3 bases and J by 2 bases, 7 bases remained unmatched. The CDR3 runs to 17 residues. The germline CDR1 and CDR2 sequences are LGHNA and YSLEER. The CDR3 sequence: CASSQTVSGRTYNEQFF. As DNA, the CDR3 is TGCGCCAGCAGCCAGACGGTTAGCGGGAGGACCTACAATGAGCAGTTCTTC.

The V call is TRBV7-2, the J call TRBJ2-7; 8 nucleotides match TRBD2. CDR1 is SGHTA and CDR2 is FQGNSA in the germline V gene. V dropped 0 bases and J dropped 5; count of bases not matched to a gene: 6. The CDR3 is made up of 15 amino acids. The CDR3 loop is CASSLAGGASHEQYF. The CDR3 region has the DNA TGTGCCAGCAGCTTAGCCGGGGGGGCATCCCACGAGCAGTACTTC.

This clonotype was picked up a small number of times. The rearrangement joins TRBV12-5 to TRBJ2-3; D remains ambiguous. This CDR3 is built from 14 residues. Germline CDR1 is LGHNT and CDR2 is FRNRAP. Trimming stripped 6 bases from V and 4 bases from J, with 14 bases between. CDR3 DNA sequence: TGTGCTAGTGGGCGCCAAAGTCCCGCAGATACGCAGTATTTT. Translation: CASGRQSPADTQYF.

The rearrangement links TRBV14 to TRBJ2-1; D might be TRBD1 (7 bases). CDR3 length: 15 amino acids. Trimming removed 4 bases at V and 4 bases at J, with 14 bases between. Germline values: CDR1 SGHDN, CDR2 FVKESK. DNA of the CDR3: TGTGCCAGCAGCCCAGGGGGGAGTGGATACAATGAGCAGTTCTTC. Its translation: CASSPGGSGYNEQFF.

The chain links TRBV5-4 to TRBJ1-4, with 9 bases aligning to TRBD1. Germline V gives CDR1 SGHNT, CDR2 YYREEE (reference sequence). J was trimmed by 7 bases and V by 5 bases; bases with no gene match: 9. The CDR3 contains 15 residues. The CDR3 sequence: CASSSRQGGSEKLFF. In DNA, the CDR3 is TGTGCCAGCAGTTCCCGACAGGGGGGTTCTGAAAAACTGTTTTTT.

The gene calls are TRBV20-1 and TRBJ2-5; 9 bases map to TRBD2. The CDR3 extends over 15 amino acids. CDR1 DFQATT and CDR2 SNEGSKA come from the germline V gene (reference sequence). Unmatched junction bases numbered 7, after V lost 1 base and J lost 4 bases. The CDR3 DNA follows: TGCAGTGCTAGAGGACTAGCGGACATAGGAGAGACCCAGTACTTC. Translating it yields CSARGLADIGETQYF.

This clonotype occurred a few times. The J gene is TRBJ2-5, the V gene TRBV7-6, with D hard to call. The V and J ends lost 5 bases and 3 bases respectively, with 13 bases between them. CDR1 and CDR2 (germline): SGHVS, FNYEAQ. CDR3 length equals 14 residues. CDR3 sequence: CASSVGGSKETQYF. CDR3 DNA sequence: TGTGCCAGCAGCGTTGGTGGCTCAAAAGAGACCCAGTACTTC.

There are a few counts of this clonotype. This chain links TRBV28 with TRBJ2-7; 7 nucleotides line up with TRBD1. The CDR3 runs to 16 residues. The junction had 13 bases not matched to a gene; V was cut back by 6 bases and J by 2 bases. Per germline, CDR1 MDHEN and CDR2 SYDVKM. The CDR3, as DNA: TGTGCCAGCAGCCCGTCCGGGACAGCGATAACCTACGAGCAGTACTTC. Its protein product is CASSPSGTAITYEQYF.

The chain joins TRBV12-3 or TRBV12-4 to TRBJ2-3, with 10 bases lining up with TRBD2. The junction had 6 bases not matched to a gene; V was cut back by 5 bases and J by 1 base. This CDR3 is built from 16 residues. CDR3 amino acids: CASSSYGTSGTDTQYF. The DNA of the CDR3 is TGTGCCAGCAGTAGCTACGGGACTAGCGGCACAGATACGCAGTATTTT.

This clonotype was found many times. The chain is built from TRBV5-5 and TRBJ2-7; no clear D gene. V was clipped by 4 bases and J by 3 bases, with 11 bases between them. This CDR3 has 13 amino acids. Germline loops: CDR1 SGHKS, CDR2 YYEKEE (reference sequence). The CDR3 loop reads CASSAGNRYEQYF. In DNA, the CDR3 is TGTGCCAGCAGCGCAGGCAACCGCTACGAGCAGTACTTC.

On this clonotype itself: It is unclear where the CDR3 begins or ends on the DNA, so no DNA is shown, and the CDR3 is as TCRdb lists it. This chain links TRBV12-3 or TRBV12-4 with TRBJ1-2; the tabulated D call, TRBD1, remains unverified against the DNA. Ends included, the CDR3 has 18 residues. The CDR3 loop reads CAQYYYEQYFGGARGYTF.

This clonotype was counted only a few times. CDR3 in amino acids: CASSGQSFQETQYF. CDR3 in DNA: TGCGCCAGCAGCGGACAGAGCTTCCAAGAGACCCAGTACTTC. J is TRBJ2-5 and V is TRBV4-1, with a tentative D call TRBD1 (6 bases). The CDR3 contains 14 residues. Germline V gene lookup returns CDR1 MGHRA and CDR2 YSYEKL. Trimming took 5 bases from V and 1 from J, leaving 11 bases between them.

Details on this clonotype: An end of the junction differs from the germline gene, which may be a read error. The V call is TRBV7-3, the J call TRBJ2-6; TRBD1 agrees at 8 bases. CDR1 is SGHTA, CDR2 FQGTGA, per germline. The CDR3 is 16 residues long. The CDR3 bases are TGTGCCAGCAGCTTAACGGGGACAGGCGGGGCCGACGTCCTGACTTTC. Residues: CASSLTGTGGADVLTF. Full variable domain (missing parts from reference TRBV7-3 and TRBJ2-6): GAGVSQTPSNKVTEKGKYVELRCDPISGHTALYWYRQSLGQGPEFLIYFQGTGAADDSGLPNDRFFAVRPEGSVSTLKIQRTERGDSAVYLCASSLTGTGGADVLTFGAGSRLTVL.

V is TRBV20-1 and J is TRBJ2-4; 13 bases are a match to TRBD2. CDR3 size: 14 residues. The V and J ends lost 6 bases and 13 bases, in that order; junction bases with no gene match: 12. Germline CDR1 DFQATT, CDR2 SNEGSKA (reference sequence). The CDR3 DNA is TGCAGTGCCCCACTAGCGGGAGGGCCGAATGAGCAGTACTTC. It translates to CSAPLAGGPNEQYF.

This clonotype was counted between two and nine times. The J gene is TRBJ1-6, the V gene TRBV6-1, with D uncertain. CDR3 size: 19 residues. Trimming removed 6 bases at V and 5 bases at J, with 26 bases between. Germline V gene lookup returns CDR1 MNHNS and CDR2 SASEGT. CDR3 in amino acids: CASSLRYSPIDGNNSPLHF. The CDR3 DNA is TGTGCCAGCAGCCTCCGTTACAGCCCGATCGACGGGAATAATTCACCCCTCCACTTT.

This clonotype was detected only a few times. The J gene is TRBJ2-7, the V gene TRBV20-1, with D tentatively TRBD1 (6 bases). Trimming removed 6 bases from V and 6 bases from J, with 15 bases in between. Germline V gene lookup returns CDR1 DFQATT and CDR2 SNEGSKA (reference sequence). The CDR3 loop spans 12 amino acids. The CDR3 bases are TGCAGTGCAGCAGCTCCACAGGGCGAGCAGTACTTC. Its protein product is CSAAAPQGEQYF.

V is TRBV5-1 and J is TRBJ1-2; 8 bases fit TRBD1. Germline V gives CDR1 SGHRS, CDR2 YFSETQ. This CDR3 comprises 15 residues. V lost 2 bases and J lost 4; bases outside the gene matches: 7. The CDR3 nucleotides read TGCGCCAGCAGCTTCGACGGGACAGGAGCCTATGGCTACACCTTC. Protein: CASSFDGTGAYGYTF.

The chain recombines TRBV7-3 with TRBJ2-1, with 9 bases identical to TRBD2. Losses at the gene ends were 1 base for V and 6 bases for J; bases not matched to a gene: 4. Germline assignment: CDR1 SGHTA and CDR2 FQGTGA. CDR3 length: 15 amino acids. This CDR3 reads CASSLISGGFNEQFF. In nucleotides, the CDR3 is TGTGCCAGCAGCTTAATTAGCGGGGGCTTCAATGAGCAGTTCTTC.

This clonotype was observed a handful of times. The junction differs from germline at one of its ends, possibly a read error. This chain uses TRBV7-3 with TRBJ2-7; tentative D call: TRBD2 (5 bases). CDR3 length: 13 residues. Germline V gene lookup returns CDR1 SGHTA and CDR2 FQGTGA. As DNA, the CDR3 is TGTGCCAGCAGCCCCTCGGGATCCTGCGAGCAGTACTTC. Translated, it gives CASSPSGSCEQYF.

The chain combines TRBV20-1 with TRBJ1-2; TRBD1 aligns across 8 bases. V was pared by 3 bases and J by 2 bases, with 5 bases of the junction left unmatched. This CDR3 is 14 amino acids long. Germline assignment: CDR1 DFQATT and CDR2 SNEGSKA (reference sequence). CDR3 protein: CSASRDRSNYGYTF. The CDR3 DNA is TGCAGTGCTAGTCGGGACAGGTCGAACTATGGCTACACCTTC.

This chain uses TRBV19 with TRBJ2-2, with 7 positions matching TRBD1. The CDR3 runs to 14 residues. V dropped 5 bases and J dropped 6; count of bases not matched to a gene: 6. Germline V gene lookup returns CDR1 LNHDA and CDR2 SQIVND (reference sequence). The CDR3 DNA is TGTGCCAGTAGTCCCCTGACAGGGTCCGGGGAGCTGTTTTTT. It specifies CASSPLTGSGELFF. Full variable domain (missing parts from reference TRBV19 and TRBJ2-2): DGGITQSPKYLFRKEGQNVTLSCEQNLNHDAMYWYRQDPGQGLRLIYYSQIVNDFQKGDIAEGYSVSREKKESFPLTVTSAQKNPTAFYLCASSPLTGSGELFFGEGSRLTVL.